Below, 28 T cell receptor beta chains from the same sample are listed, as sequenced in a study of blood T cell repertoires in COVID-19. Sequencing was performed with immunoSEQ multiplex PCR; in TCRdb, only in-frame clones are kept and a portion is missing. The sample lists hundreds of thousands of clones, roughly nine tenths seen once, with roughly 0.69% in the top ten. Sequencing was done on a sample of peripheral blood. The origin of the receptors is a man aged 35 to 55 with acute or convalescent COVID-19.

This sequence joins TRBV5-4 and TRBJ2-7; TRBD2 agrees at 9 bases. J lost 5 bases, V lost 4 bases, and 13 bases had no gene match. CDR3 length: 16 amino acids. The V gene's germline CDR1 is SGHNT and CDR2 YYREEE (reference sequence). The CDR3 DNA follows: TGTGCCAGCAGCCCCGAAAGTGCGGGGGGGCGGCACGAGCAGTACTTC. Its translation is CASSPESAGGRHEQYF.

The CDR3: CASSIRDRGHNEQFF. CDR3 sequence (DNA): TGTGCCAGCAGCATCCGGGACAGGGGACACAATGAGCAGTTCTTC. The chain is built from TRBV5-4 and TRBJ2-1, with 10 bases that match TRBD1. The CDR3 length is 15 residues. Trimming took 4 bases from V and 5 from J; bases not matched to a gene: 6. Germline V gene lookup returns CDR1 SGHNT and CDR2 YYREEE (reference sequence).

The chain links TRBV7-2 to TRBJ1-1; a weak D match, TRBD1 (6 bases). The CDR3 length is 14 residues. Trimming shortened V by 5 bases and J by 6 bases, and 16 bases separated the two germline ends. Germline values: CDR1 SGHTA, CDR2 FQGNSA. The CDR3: CASSTGTIGSEAFF. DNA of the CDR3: TGTGCCAGCAGCACCGGGACAATCGGATCTGAAGCTTTCTTT.

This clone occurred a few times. This CDR3 is CASSQKGQGNTIYF. The CDR3 DNA reads as TGTGCCAGCAGCCAAAAGGGACAGGGAAACACCATATATTTT. The chain recombines TRBV4-2 with TRBJ1-3; the match to TRBD1 covers 7 bases. The junction had 2 bases not matched to a gene; V was cut back by 2 bases and J by 4 bases. The CDR3 runs 14 residues. The V gene's germline CDR1 is LGHNA and CDR2 YNFKEQ.

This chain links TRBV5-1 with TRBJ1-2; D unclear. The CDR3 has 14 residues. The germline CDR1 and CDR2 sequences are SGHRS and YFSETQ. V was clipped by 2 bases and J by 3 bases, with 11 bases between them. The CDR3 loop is CASSFRGLDYGYTF. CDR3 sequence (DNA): TGCGCCAGCAGCTTCCGCGGGTTGGACTATGGCTACACCTTC.

This chain's CDR3 is CASSCTRPSGPYEQYF. CDR3 sequence (DNA): TGTGCCAGCAGTTGCACACGACCCTCGGGTCCCTACGAGCAGTACTTC. The V call is TRBV6-5, the J call TRBJ2-7, with D uncertain. V lost 4 bases and J 2 bases, leaving 18 bases between the germline ends. The CDR3 totals 16 residues. Germline-derived CDR1 and CDR2 are MNHEY and SVGAGI.

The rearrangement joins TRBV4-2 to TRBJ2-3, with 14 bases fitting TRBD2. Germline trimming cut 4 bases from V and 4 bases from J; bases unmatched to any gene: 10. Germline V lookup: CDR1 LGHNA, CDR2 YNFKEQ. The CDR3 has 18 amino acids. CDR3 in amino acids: CASSPQETSGGDADTQYF. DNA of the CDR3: TGTGCCAGCAGCCCCCAGGAGACTAGCGGGGGGGACGCAGATACGCAGTATTTT.

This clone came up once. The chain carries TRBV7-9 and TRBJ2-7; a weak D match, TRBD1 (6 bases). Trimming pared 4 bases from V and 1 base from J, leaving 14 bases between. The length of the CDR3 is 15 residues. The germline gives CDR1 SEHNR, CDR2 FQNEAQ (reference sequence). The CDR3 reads CASSWGLGPSYEQYF. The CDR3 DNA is TGTGCCAGCAGCTGGGGGCTCGGCCCTTCCTACGAGCAGTACTTC.

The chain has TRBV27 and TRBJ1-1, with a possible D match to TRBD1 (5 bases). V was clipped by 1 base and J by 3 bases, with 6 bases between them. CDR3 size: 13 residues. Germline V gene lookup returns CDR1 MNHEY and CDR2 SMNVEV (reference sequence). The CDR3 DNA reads TGTGCCAGCAGTTTATGGGGGGACACTGAAGCTTTCTTT. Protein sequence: CASSLWGDTEAFF.

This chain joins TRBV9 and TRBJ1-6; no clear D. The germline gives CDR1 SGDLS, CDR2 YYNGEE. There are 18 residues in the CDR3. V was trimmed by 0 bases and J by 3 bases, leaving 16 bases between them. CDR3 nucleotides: TGTGCCAGCAGCGTAGAGGCCAGGCTCACTGACTATAATTCACCCCTCCACTTT. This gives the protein CASSVEARLTDYNSPLHF.

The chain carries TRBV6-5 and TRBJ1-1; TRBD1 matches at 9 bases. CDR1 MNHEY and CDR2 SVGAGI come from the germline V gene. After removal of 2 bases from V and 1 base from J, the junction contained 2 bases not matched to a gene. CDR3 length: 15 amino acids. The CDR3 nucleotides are TGTGCCAGCAGTTACGAGGGACAGGGGAACACTGAAGCTTTCTTT. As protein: CASSYEGQGNTEAFF.

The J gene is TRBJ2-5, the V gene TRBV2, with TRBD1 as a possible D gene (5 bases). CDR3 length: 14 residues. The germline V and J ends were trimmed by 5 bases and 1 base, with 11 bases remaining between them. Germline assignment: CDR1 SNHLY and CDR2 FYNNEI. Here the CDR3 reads CASSPGWGQETQYF. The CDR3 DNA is TGTGCCAGCAGTCCAGGGTGGGGCCAAGAGACCCAGTACTTC. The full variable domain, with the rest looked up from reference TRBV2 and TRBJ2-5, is EPEVTQTPSHQVTQMGQEVILRCVPISNHLYFYWYRQILGQKVEFLVSFYNNEISEKSEIFDDQFSVERPDGSNFTLKIRSTKLEDSAMYFCASSPGWGQETQYFGPGTRLLVL.

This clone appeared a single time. DNA of the CDR3: TGCGCCAGCAGCTTTAGCAGCTCTACAATTGAGCAGTTCTTC. This translates into CASSFSSSTIEQFF. The chain employs TRBV5-1 and TRBJ2-1; D uncertain. The CDR3 has 14 residues. With 2 bases removed from V and 9 bases from J, the gap between germline ends came to 15 bases. Germline CDR1 reads SGHRS; CDR2 reads YFSETQ. The full variable domain, in which reference TRBV5-1 and TRBJ2-1 provide the parts outside the CDR3, is KAGVTQTPRYLIKTRGQQVTLSCSPISGHRSVSWYQQTPGQGLQFLFEYFSETQRNKGNFPGRFSGRQFSNSRSEMNVSTLELGDSALYLCASSFSSSTIEQFFGPGTRLTVL.

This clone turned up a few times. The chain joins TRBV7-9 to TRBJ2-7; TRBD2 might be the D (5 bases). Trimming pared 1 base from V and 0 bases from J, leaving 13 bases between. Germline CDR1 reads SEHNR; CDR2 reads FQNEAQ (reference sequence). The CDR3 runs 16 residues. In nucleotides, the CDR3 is TGTGCCAGCAGCTTAGGGGTGTCAGGACTCTCCTACGAGCAGTACTTC. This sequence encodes CASSLGVSGLSYEQYF.

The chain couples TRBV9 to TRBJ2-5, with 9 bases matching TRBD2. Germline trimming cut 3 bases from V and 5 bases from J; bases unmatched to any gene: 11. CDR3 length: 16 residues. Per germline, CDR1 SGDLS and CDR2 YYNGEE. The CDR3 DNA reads TGTGCCAGCAGCGCCGGGGCGGGAGGGCCACAGGAGACCCAGTACTTC. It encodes CASSAGAGGPQETQYF.

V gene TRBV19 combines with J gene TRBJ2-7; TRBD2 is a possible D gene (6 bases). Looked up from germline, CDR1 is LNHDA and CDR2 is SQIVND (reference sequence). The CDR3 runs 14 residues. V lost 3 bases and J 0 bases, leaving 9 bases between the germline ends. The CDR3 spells CASSIGRNSYEQYF. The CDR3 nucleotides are TGTGCCAGTAGTATCGGGAGAAACTCCTACGAGCAGTACTTC. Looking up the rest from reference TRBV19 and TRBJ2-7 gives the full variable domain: DGGITQSPKYLFRKEGQNVTLSCEQNLNHDAMYWYRQDPGQGLRLIYYSQIVNDFQKGDIAEGYSVSREKKESFPLTVTSAQKNPTAFYLCASSIGRNSYEQYFGPGTRLTVT.

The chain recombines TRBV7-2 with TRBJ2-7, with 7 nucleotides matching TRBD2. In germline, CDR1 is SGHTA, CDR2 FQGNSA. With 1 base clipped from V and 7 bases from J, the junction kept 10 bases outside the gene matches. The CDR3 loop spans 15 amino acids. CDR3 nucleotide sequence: TGTGCCAGCAGCTTAGAAAGCGGGGTCACTAGGGAGCAGTACTTC. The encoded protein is CASSLESGVTREQYF.

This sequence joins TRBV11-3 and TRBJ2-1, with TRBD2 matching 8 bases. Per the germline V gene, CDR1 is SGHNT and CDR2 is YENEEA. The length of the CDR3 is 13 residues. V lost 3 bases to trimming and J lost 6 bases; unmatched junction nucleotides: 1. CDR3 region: CASSFGGANEQFF. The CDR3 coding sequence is TGTGCCAGCAGCTTCGGGGGGGCCAATGAGCAGTTCTTC.

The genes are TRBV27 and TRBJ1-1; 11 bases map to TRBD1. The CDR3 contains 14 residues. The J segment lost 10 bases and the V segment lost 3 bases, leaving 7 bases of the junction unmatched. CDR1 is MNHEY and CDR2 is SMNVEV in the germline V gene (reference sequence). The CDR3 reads CASSLGQGGVGAFF. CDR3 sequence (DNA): TGTGCCAGCAGTTTGGGACAGGGGGGAGTTGGAGCTTTCTTT.

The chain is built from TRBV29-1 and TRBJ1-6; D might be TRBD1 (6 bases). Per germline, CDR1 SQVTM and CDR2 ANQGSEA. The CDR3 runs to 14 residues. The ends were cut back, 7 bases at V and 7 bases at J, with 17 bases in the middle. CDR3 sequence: CSALDSGENSPLHF. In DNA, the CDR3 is TGCAGCGCCTTGGACAGCGGAGAAAATTCACCCCTCCACTTT.

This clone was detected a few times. The CDR3 sequence: CASSALTGAGYTF. Written as DNA, the CDR3 is TGTGCCAGCAGTGCCCTGACAGGGGCTGGCTACACCTTC. V usage is TRBV12-3 or TRBV12-4 and J usage is TRBJ1-2; the match to TRBD1 covers 8 bases. This CDR3 comprises 13 residues. J was trimmed by 7 bases and V by 5 bases; bases with no gene match: 6.

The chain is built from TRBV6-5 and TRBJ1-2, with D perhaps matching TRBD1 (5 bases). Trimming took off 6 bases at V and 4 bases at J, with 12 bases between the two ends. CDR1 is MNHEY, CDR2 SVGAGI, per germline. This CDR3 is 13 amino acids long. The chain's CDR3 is CASRFDSAYGYTF. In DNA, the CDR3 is TGTGCCAGCAGGTTCGACAGCGCCTATGGCTACACCTTC.

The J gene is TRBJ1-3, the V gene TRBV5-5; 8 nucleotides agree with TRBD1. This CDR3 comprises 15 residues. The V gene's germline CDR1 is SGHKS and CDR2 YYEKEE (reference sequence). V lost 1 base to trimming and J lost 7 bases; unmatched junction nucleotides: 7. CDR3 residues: CASSLPGGHWNTIYF. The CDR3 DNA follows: TGTGCCAGCAGCTTGCCAGGGGGCCATTGGAACACCATATATTTT.

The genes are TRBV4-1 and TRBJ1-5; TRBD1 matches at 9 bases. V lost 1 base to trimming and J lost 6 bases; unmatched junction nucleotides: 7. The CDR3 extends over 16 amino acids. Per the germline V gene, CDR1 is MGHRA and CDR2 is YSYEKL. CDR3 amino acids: CASSQVNRGLSQPQHF. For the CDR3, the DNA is TGCGCCAGCAGCCAAGTAAACAGGGGGCTTAGTCAGCCCCAGCATTTT.

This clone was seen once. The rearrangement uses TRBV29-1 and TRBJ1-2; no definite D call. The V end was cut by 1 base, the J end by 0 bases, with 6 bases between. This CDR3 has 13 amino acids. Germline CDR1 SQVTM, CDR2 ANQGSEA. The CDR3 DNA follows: TGCAGCGTTGAAGGGCGGACTAACTATGGCTACACCTTC. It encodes CSVEGRTNYGYTF.

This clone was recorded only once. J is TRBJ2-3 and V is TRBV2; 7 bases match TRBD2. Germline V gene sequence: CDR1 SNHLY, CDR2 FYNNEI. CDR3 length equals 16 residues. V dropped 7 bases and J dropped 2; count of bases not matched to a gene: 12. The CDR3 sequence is CASTYAASGSTDTQYF. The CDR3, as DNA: TGTGCCAGCACCTACGCGGCTAGCGGCTCCACAGATACGCAGTATTTT.

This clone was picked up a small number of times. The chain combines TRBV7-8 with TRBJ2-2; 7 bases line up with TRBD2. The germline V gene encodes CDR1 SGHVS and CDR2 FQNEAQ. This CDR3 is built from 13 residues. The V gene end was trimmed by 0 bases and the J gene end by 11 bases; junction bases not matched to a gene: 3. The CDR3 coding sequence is TGTGCCAGCAGCTTAGCAGCGGGACTAGAGCTGTTTTTT. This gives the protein CASSLAAGLELFF. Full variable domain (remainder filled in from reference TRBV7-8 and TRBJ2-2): GAGVSQSPRYKVAKRGQDVALRCDPISGHVSLFWYQQALGQGPEFLTYFQNEAQLDKSGLPSDRFFAERPEGSVSTLKIQRTQQEDSAVYLCASSLAAGLELFFGEGSRLTVL.

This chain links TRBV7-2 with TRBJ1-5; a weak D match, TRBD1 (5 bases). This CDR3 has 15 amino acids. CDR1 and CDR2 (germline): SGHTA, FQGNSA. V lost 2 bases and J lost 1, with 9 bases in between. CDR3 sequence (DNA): TGTGCCAGCAGCTTATCAGGGATCAGCAATCAGCCCCAGCATTTT. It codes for CASSLSGISNQPQHF.